This T cell receptor (beta chain) was captured by sequencing in a study of T-cell reconstitution after alpha-beta-depleted transplantation in children. General observations from the study: A year post-transplant, T-cell counts and diversity derived mostly from newly produced T cells. Certain patients had high TCRbeta diversity at day 60, and it came from recipient T cells and thymic progenitors that survived. Expanded graft clones numbering several hundred reportedly gave rise to alpha-beta T cells about two months after transplant.

This clonotype was seen a few times. Its antigen remains unknown. V dropped 3 bases and J dropped 8; count of bases not matched to a gene: 12. Germline loops: CDR1 LNHNV, CDR2 YYDKDF (reference sequence). The CDR3 runs to 16 residues. The library targeted TCRbeta and was prepared with unique molecular identifiers. TCRdb re-derived calls from the PCR reads in MiXCR, one entry per CDR3 protein. The sample shows fewer than 750,000 distinct CDR3 sequences, under 25% of them seen only once. This TCR came from a boy under two years old who had a stem cell transplant for acute myeloid leukemia, so the T cells may come from the graft donor. This rearrangement joins TRBV15 to TRBJ2-1, with TRBD1 matching 8 bases. This specimen consisted of PBMCs, mostly from graft donor cells, obtained 360 days after TCRalphabeta/CD19-depleted stem cell transplant. The CDR3 region has the DNA TGTGCCACCAGCAGGGGCGTAGACAGGGGATCTCATGAGCAGTTCTTC. It specifies CATSRGVDRGSHEQFF.